The entry that follows covers one TCR beta chain sequence. As yet, its antigen is unknown. The source of the sample is a study of T cells in localized non-small cell lung cancer. The protocol was immunoSEQ multiplex PCR, while the TCRdb copy is restricted to in-frame clones and leaves out a portion. The table has about 27,000 clones, 82% seen once. CDR3 length: 15 amino acids. Trimming took off 0 bases at V and 8 bases at J, with 16 bases between the two ends. Per the germline V gene, CDR1 is LNHDA and CDR2 is SQIVND (reference sequence). Study results and caveats: The study found T cell clonality highest in uninvolved adjacent lung, above tumor. Appearances in adjacent lung were noted for a median roughly 50 of the top 100 tumor clones.

The V and J genes are TRBV19 and TRBJ1-2; D gene unclear. The clonotype originates from a woman aged 40 to 75 with stage I lung adenocarcinoma. Sequences were derived from peripheral blood, sampled before any cancer treatment. The CDR3 DNA follows: TGTGCCAGTAGTATAGACTCAGGCCACTTCGGGGGCTACACCTTC. This codes for CASSIDSGHFGGYTF.